Listed below are T cell receptor beta chains from one sample, sequenced in a study of CD8 T cells in ankylosing spondylitis. TCRdb independently ran MiXCR on the 5' RACE reads; one entry per CDR3 protein. The sample has about 150,000 distinct CDR3 sequences, 40% to 50% seen once. The material sequenced was synovial fluid, either unsorted or a sorted T cell fraction (not recorded which). These receptors all stem from a male donor with ankylosing spondylitis. CDR3s include the opening cysteine and the closing phenylalanine or tryptophan. A D gene is named only where the DNA matches it firmly. Clone size, where shown, is once, few, many, or a class for clones that have expanded.

.	TRBV10-3	.	TRBJ1-2	TGTGCCATCAGTGAAAAGACCCGCCAAGCCTATGGCTACACCTTC	CAISEKTRQAYGYTF
.	TRBV27	TRBD2	TRBJ2-7	TGTGCCAGCAGTGATAGCGGGCTGACCTACGAGCAGTACTTC	CASSDSGLTYEQYF
.	TRBV6-4	TRBD2	TRBJ2-3	TGTGCCAGCAGTGAAGGGGAACGGGGGGGCCCAGCAGATACGCAGTATTTT	CASSEGERGGPADTQYF
once	TRBV7-9	.	TRBJ2-7	TGTGCCAGCAGCCCCTGGGGGGGGCCCTACGAGCAGTACTTC	CASSPWGGPYEQYF
few	TRBV12-3/TRBV12-4	TRBD1	TRBJ2-5	TGTGCCAGCAGTCCGAGGGACAGAGGGCTCAGGGAGACCCAGTACTTC	CASSPRDRGLRETQYF
.	TRBV4-1	.	TRBJ2-3	TGCGCCAGCAGCCAGGAAGCGGAATCTAGCACAGATACGCAGTATTTT	CASSQEAESSTDTQYF
.	TRBV5-1	.	TRBJ2-1	TGCGCCAGCAGCTTCCCCTCGATCCTGGGCTACAATGAGCAGTTCTTC	CASSFPSILGYNEQFF
.	TRBV4-1	TRBD1	TRBJ1-2	TGCGCCAGCAGCCAAGTCCGAGCACCAGGGGGCATCCAGGGCTACACCTTC	CASSQVRAPGGIQGYTF
.	TRBV12-3/TRBV12-4	.	TRBJ2-7	TGTGCCAGCAGCCCCCCAGCGGCGGCCTACGAGCAGTACTTC	CASSPPAAAYEQYF
few	TRBV27	TRBD1	TRBJ1-2	TGTGCCAGCAGTTTATGGCAGGGGGCCTCCGGCTACACCTTC	CASSLWQGASGYTF
.	TRBV6-1	.	TRBJ2-7	TGTGCCAGCAGTGAAGGATCCTACTACGAGCAGTACTTC	CASSEGSYYEQYF
few	TRBV9	.	TRBJ2-2	TGTGCCAGCAGCGTAGACCCCGGGGAGCTGTTTTTT	CASSVDPGELFF
few	TRBV5-1	.	TRBJ2-4	TGCGCCAGCAGCCGTCATCAGATTATCAATGACATTCAGTACTTC	CASSRHQIINDIQYF
.	TRBV7-9	.	TRBJ2-2	TGTGCCAGCAGCATAACCAGATCTACCGGGGAGCTGTTTTTT	CASSITRSTGELFF
.	TRBV28	.	TRBJ2-1	TGTGCCAGCAGACAGGGCGTCGTGGGGGCCTACAATGAGCAGTTCTTC	CASRQGVVGAYNEQFF
.	TRBV12-3/TRBV12-4	.	TRBJ2-2	TGTGCCAGCAGTTTGGGGTTTGGGCGGCCTCGCACCGGGGAGCTGTTTTTT	CASSLGFGRPRTGELFF
.	TRBV12-3/TRBV12-4	.	TRBJ2-5	TGTGCCAGCAGTTCCTCGGGTGGAACTAGGGGACCAGAGACCCAGTACTTC	CASSSSGGTRGPETQYF
.	TRBV20-1	.	TRBJ2-5	TGCAGTGCTAGAGGAGTGGCGACGCAAGAGACCCAGTACTTC	CSARGVATQETQYF
few	TRBV12-3/TRBV12-4	TRBD2	TRBJ2-7	TGTGCCAGCAGCCGGGAGGGTAGAGCCCAGCAGTACTTC	CASSREGRAQQYF
.	TRBV24-1	.	TRBJ2-2	TGTGCCACCAGTGATTTAACTGCGAACACCGGGGAGCTGTTTTTT	CATSDLTANTGELFF
.	TRBV20-1	.	TRBJ2-1	TGCAGTGCTAGAGATTGGCTCCTTGACGTAGATGAGCAGTTCTTC	CSARDWLLDVDEQFF
.	TRBV12-3/TRBV12-4	.	TRBJ1-2	TGTGCCAGCAGTTTCCGCGCGGGGCCTCACTATGGCTACACCTTC	CASSFRAGPHYGYTF
.	TRBV20-1	.	TRBJ1-2	TGCAGTGCTCTCAGGCTTCGCGGCTACACCTTC	CSALRLRGYTF
.	TRBV7-8	.	TRBJ2-7	TGTGCCAGCAGCTTAGCGCCCGCCTACGAGCAGTACTTC	CASSLAPAYEQYF
many	TRBV7-3	.	TRBJ2-2	TGTGCCAGCAGCTTAAGCCCTGGCGGGGAGCTGTTTTTT	CASSLSPGGELFF
few	TRBV7-9	.	TRBJ1-1	TGTGCCAGCAGCCCTGGGGCGACGGGCCCTGGGGGAGCTTTCTTT	CASSPGATGPGGAFF
.	TRBV12-3/TRBV12-4	.	TRBJ2-2	TGTGCCAGCAGTTTATGGTTCGGACCCACCGGGGAGCTGTTTTTT	CASSLWFGPTGELFF
many	TRBV6-1	.	TRBJ1-6	TGTGCCAGCAGTGACAGGGAAAATTCACCCCTCCACTTT	CASSDRENSPLHF
few	TRBV6-1	.	TRBJ1-6	TGTGCCAGCAGCCTCATCGAACACCGCTCCTATAATTCACCCCTCCACTTT	CASSLIEHRSYNSPLHF